One T cell receptor (beta chain) is described in this entry. What it binds is not known. Only in-frame clones appear in the TCRdb table, and some are missing; sequencing was by immunoSEQ multiplex PCR. The table records over 100,000 clones, roughly 90% of them present only once. The data were taken from a study of T cell responses to AZD1222 COVID-19 vaccine. CDR1 and CDR2 (germline): MNHEY, SMNVEV (reference sequence). Trimming left V 6 bases short and J 0 bases short, with 8 bases between. CDR3 length: 13 amino acids. Overall study findings and caveats: Spike-wide coverage was observed for vaccine-associated CD4 TCRs, with dominant responses at 160-218 and 743-854. White British donors predominated, females outnumbered males, and clonal diversity was possibly underestimated. Only six people who got AZD1222 tested seropositive at baseline. Nearly half of the spike-specific TCRs reportedly recognize variant regions that carry no mutations.

The receptor's source is an adult in good health. The chain joins TRBV27 to TRBJ1-1, with D uncertain. Sample: peripheral blood, taken on day 0 of AZD1222 vaccination. The CDR3: CASSYVLNTEAFF. The CDR3 DNA follows: TGTGCCAGCAGCTACGTTCTGAACACTGAAGCTTTCTTT.